A single sample gave rise to the 13 T cell receptor beta chains below, sequenced in a study of T-cell reconstitution after alpha-beta-depleted transplantation in children. Unique molecular identifiers were used to barcode this TCRbeta library. TCRdb reanalysed the PCR reads using MiXCR and keeps one entry per CDR3 protein. The data contain a few hundred thousand distinct CDR3 sequences, about 16% of them singletons. The material was PBMCs, mostly from graft donor cells, obtained 360 days after TCRalphabeta/CD19-depleted stem cell transplant. Receptors were obtained from a boy under two years old who had a stem cell transplant for Wiskott-Aldrich syndrome, so the T cells may come from the graft donor.

Written as DNA, the CDR3 is TGTGCCAGCACCCTTCTTGAGAGTGAGCAGTTCTTC. Its translation: CASTLLESEQFF. The chain uses TRBV11-3 and TRBJ2-1; D unclear. Looked up from germline, CDR1 is SGHNT and CDR2 is YENEEA. CDR3 length equals 12 residues. Deletions cut 7 bases from V and 9 bases from J, with 13 bases between. Together with reference TRBV11-3 and TRBJ2-1, the CDR3 gives the full variable domain: EAGVVQSPRYKIIEKKQPVAFWCNPISGHNTLYWYLQNLGQGPELLIRYENEEAVDDSQLPKDRFSAERLKGVDSTLKIQPAELGDSAVYLCASTLLESEQFFGPGTRLTVL.

This chain connects TRBV27 to TRBJ2-2; 8 positions match TRBD1. CDR1 is MNHEY, CDR2 SMNVEV, per germline (reference sequence). V lost 7 bases, J lost 1 base, and 8 bases stayed unmatched. The CDR3 is 16 amino acids. The CDR3 DNA follows: TGTGCCAGCAAAAACCCCGGGACAGGGAACACCGGGGAGCTGTTTTTT. It translates to CASKNPGTGNTGELFF.

In this sample, this clonotype turned up a few times. The CDR3 loop is CASSLRQWGVHF. The CDR3 DNA is TGTGCCAGCAGCCTGCGACAGTGGGGCGTCCACTTT. The rearrangement joins TRBV7-9 to TRBJ1-6, with D perhaps TRBD1 (5 bases). There are 12 residues in the CDR3. Germline V gene data show CDR1 as SEHNR and CDR2 as FQNEAQ (reference sequence). V dropped 5 bases and J dropped 17 bases, with 16 bases sitting between them.

The chain joins TRBV7-8 to TRBJ2-7; D possibly corresponds to TRBD1 (5 bases). CDR3 length: 15 residues. V was trimmed by 2 bases and J by 3 bases, leaving 14 bases between them. In germline, CDR1 is SGHVS, CDR2 FQNEAQ. The CDR3 DNA is TGTGCCAGCAGCTTAATACGACAGTCACGCTACGAGCAGTACTTC. This gives the protein CASSLIRQSRYEQYF.

The chain has TRBV7-2 and TRBJ2-3, with D possibly TRBD2 on 6 matching bases. V shed 6 bases and J shed 2 bases, with 12 bases lying between them. The CDR3 is made up of 14 amino acids. The germline gives CDR1 SGHTA, CDR2 FQGNSA. The CDR3 loop reads CASRRLRDTDTQYF. CDR3 DNA sequence: TGTGCCAGCAGACGGTTGCGGGACACAGATACGCAGTATTTT.

This sequence joins TRBV3-1 and TRBJ2-2, with a possible D match to TRBD1 (5 bases). CDR1 and CDR2 (germline): LGHDT, YNNKEL (reference sequence). The CDR3 totals 14 residues. Trimming took off 0 bases at V and 4 bases at J, with 6 bases between the two ends. CDR3 DNA sequence: TGTGCCAGCAGCCAAGATCAGGGCACCGGGGAGCTGTTTTTT. Protein product: CASSQDQGTGELFF.

The chain uses TRBV20-1 and TRBJ2-2; TRBD2 is a possible D gene (6 bases). Trimming removed 3 bases at V and 6 bases at J, with 14 bases between. The CDR3 runs 14 residues. Germline V lookup: CDR1 DFQATT, CDR2 SNEGSKA (reference sequence). CDR3 region: CSASVTSAPGELFF. The CDR3 nucleotides are TGCAGTGCTAGCGTGACTAGTGCGCCCGGGGAGCTGTTTTTT.

V and J are TRBV7-6 and TRBJ2-4, with 7 bases matching TRBD2. The V gene's germline CDR1 is SGHVS and CDR2 FNYEAQ. V lost 5 bases, J lost 2 bases, and 12 bases stayed unmatched. This CDR3 region has 17 residues. CDR3 amino acids: CASSRWGGIGSKNIQYF. CDR3 DNA sequence: TGTGCCAGCAGCCGGTGGGGAGGGATAGGTTCCAAAAACATTCAGTACTTC.

This clonotype was observed a few times. This rearrangement joins TRBV7-9 to TRBJ2-7; D possibly corresponds to TRBD1 (5 bases). V was trimmed by 4 bases and J by 3 bases, leaving 19 bases between them. The CDR3 is 16 amino acids. Germline V gives CDR1 SEHNR, CDR2 FQNEAQ (reference sequence). CDR3 sequence (DNA): TGTGCCAGCAGCTCCCCCCGCAGGGTAGGAGTCTACGAGCAGTACTTC. It codes for CASSSPRRVGVYEQYF. The full variable domain, with the rest looked up from reference TRBV7-9 and TRBJ2-7, is DTGVSQNPRHKITKRGQNVTFRCDPISEHNRLYWYRQTLGQGPEFLTYFQNEAQLEKSRLLSDRFSAERPKGSFSTLEIQRTEQGDSAMYLCASSSPRRVGVYEQYFGPGTRLTVT.

This clonotype has a handful of counts. The rearrangement joins TRBV5-1 to TRBJ2-2; 7 nucleotides align to TRBD1. The J segment lost 1 base and the V segment lost 4 bases, leaving 7 bases of the junction unmatched. The CDR3 extends over 16 amino acids. Germline V gene data show CDR1 as SGHRS and CDR2 as YFSETQ. CDR3 in amino acids: CASSLGGPGNTGELFF. In DNA, the CDR3 is TGCGCCAGCAGCCTAGGGGGCCCCGGGAACACCGGGGAGCTGTTTTTT. Full variable domain (outside the CDR3, taken from reference TRBV5-1 and TRBJ2-2): KAGVTQTPRYLIKTRGQQVTLSCSPISGHRSVSWYQQTPGQGLQFLFEYFSETQRNKGNFPGRFSGRQFSNSRSEMNVSTLELGDSALYLCASSLGGPGNTGELFFGEGSRLTVL.

In this sample, this clonotype turned up a few times. J is TRBJ1-2 and V is TRBV7-6; 10 bases agree with TRBD1. This CDR3 has 14 residues. V trimming: 3 bases; J trimming: 6 bases; junction bases outside the gene matches: 4. The germline V gene encodes CDR1 SGHVS and CDR2 FNYEAQ. CDR3 loop: CASSLTGGLDGYTF. For the CDR3, the DNA is TGTGCCAGCAGCTTGACAGGGGGCCTGGATGGCTACACCTTC.

V is TRBV2 and J is TRBJ2-3, with TRBD2 matching over 11 bases. J was trimmed by 3 bases and V by 6 bases; bases with no gene match: 5. CDR1 is SNHLY and CDR2 is FYNNEI in the germline V gene. CDR3 size: 15 residues. This CDR3 is CASRPGLAETDTQYF. In nucleotides, the CDR3 is TGTGCCAGCAGACCGGGACTAGCGGAAACAGATACGCAGTATTTT.

This clonotype came up many times. In nucleotides, the CDR3 is TGTGCCAGCAGCCACCGGACTAGTCGGGAGCTGTTTTTT. This gives the protein CASSHRTSRELFF. The chain joins TRBV6-2 or TRBV6-3 to TRBJ2-2, with 7 bases matching TRBD2. V lost 6 bases and J lost 9; bases outside the gene matches: 7. The CDR3 spans 13 residues. Germline V gene data show CDR1 as MNHEY and CDR2 as SVGEGT.